Reported below is one TCR beta chain. This sample is part of a study of T cell changes during pregnancy in multiple sclerosis. Sequencing used immunoSEQ multiplex PCR; TCRdb keeps in-frame clones, though not all of them. The sample lists some 85,000 clones; more than 90% were seen once. The germline gives CDR1 SEHNR, CDR2 FQNEAQ (reference sequence). CDR3 length: 15 amino acids. J gave up 9 bases and V 5 bases, and 10 bases lay outside the gene matches. The sample consisted of peripheral blood, taken in the second trimester of pregnancy. This TCR derives from a female donor with multiple sclerosis, enrolled in a pregnancy study. V usage is TRBV7-9 and J usage is TRBJ2-1; 10 nucleotides align to TRBD2. Here the CDR3 DNA reads TGTGCCAGCAGCCGAGGGAGCGGGAGGGCCGGTGAGCAGTTCTTC. Amino acid sequence: CASSRGSGRAGEQFF.